The rows below give T cell receptor beta chains drawn from one sample of a study of T cell responses to AZD1222 COVID-19 vaccine. The method was immunoSEQ multiplex PCR; TCRdb's version includes in-frame clones alone and lacks a portion of them. This table has about 170,000 clones, about nine tenths appearing once. Here the sequenced sample was peripheral blood, taken on day 0 of AZD1222 vaccination. Receptors were obtained from an adult in good health. The CDR3 runs from the conserved cysteine through the conserved F or W. A D gene is named only where the DNA matches it firmly. Expanded clones get a size class; other rows say once, few or many, or leave the size out.

TRBJ2-5,.,TRBV7-2,TRBD2,CASSIPGLREETQYF,TGTGCCAGCAGCATTCCGGGACTACGAGAAGAGACCCAGTACTTC
TRBJ2-7,once,TRBV4-1,.,CASSQDGDSYEQYF,TGCGCCAGCAGCCAAGATGGAGACTCCTACGAGCAGTACTTC
TRBJ1-2,.,TRBV28,.,CASSPPVGGQTYGYTF,TGTGCCAGCAGTCCCCCGGTAGGGGGACAAACCTATGGCTACACCTTC
TRBJ1-6,.,TRBV28,.,CASTPGHKLLKGSPLHF,TGTGCCAGTACGCCGGGACACAAACTTTTGAAGGGTTCACCCCTCCACTTT
TRBJ2-7,.,TRBV5-5,.,CASSLDAGSYEQYF,TGTGCCAGCAGCTTGGACGCGGGTTCCTACGAGCAGTACTTC
TRBJ2-7,.,TRBV7-2,TRBD1,CASSGGQSYEQYF,TGTGCCAGCAGCGGGGGACAGAGCTACGAGCAGTACTTC
TRBJ2-1,.,TRBV5-1,.,CASSLGWENNEQFF,TGCGCCAGCAGCCTCGGGTGGGAAAACAATGAGCAGTTCTTC
TRBJ2-3,.,TRBV5-1,.,CASSLGLSGSSTDTQYF,TGCGCCAGCAGCTTGGGTCTTTCGGGGTCCAGCACAGATACGCAGTATTTT
TRBJ2-2,once,TRBV20-1,.,CSASRLRPANTGELFF,TGCAGTGCAAGTCGGCTGAGACCCGCGAACACCGGGGAGCTGTTTTTT
TRBJ1-6,.,TRBV28,.,CASSFDRYNSPLHF,TGTGCCAGCAGTTTCGACAGGTATAATTCACCCCTCCACTTT
TRBJ2-1,.,TRBV15,.,CATSPGQTTYNEQFF,TGTGCCACCAGCCCGGGGCAGACTACCTACAATGAGCAGTTCTTC
TRBJ1-6,.,TRBV19,.,CASSIQASYNSPLHF,TGTGCCAGTAGTATACAGGCCAGCTATAATTCACCCCTCCACTTT
TRBJ1-5,.,TRBV7-4,.,CASSLVRFDRRNQPQHF,TGTGCCAGCAGCTTAGTTAGGTTCGACAGGAGGAATCAGCCCCAGCATTTT
TRBJ2-1,.,TRBV7-2,.,CASSLAAAGINEQFF,TGTGCCAGCAGCTTAGCGGCAGCGGGCATCAATGAGCAGTTCTTC
TRBJ1-1,.,TRBV19,.,CASSVTLTGANTEAFF,TGTGCCAGTAGCGTTACGCTTACAGGAGCTAACACTGAAGCTTTCTTT
TRBJ2-3,.,TRBV6-2/TRBV6-3,TRBD2,CASSRAGGSTDTQYF,TGTGCCAGCAGTCGAGCGGGGGGGAGCACAGATACGCAGTATTTT
TRBJ1-5,once,TRBV4-1,.,CASSQWTGNQPQHF,TGCGCCAGCAGCCAGTGGACAGGCAATCAGCCCCAGCATTTT
TRBJ1-4,.,TRBV5-5,.,CASSLEGNNEKLFF,TGTGCCAGCAGCTTGGAGGGAAATAATGAAAAACTGTTTTTT
TRBJ1-3,.,TRBV4-1,.,CASSQDWAAGNTIYF,TGCGCCAGCAGCCAAGACTGGGCAGCTGGAAACACCATATATTTT
TRBJ1-3,few,TRBV9,.,CASSVDAVRGNTIYF,TGTGCCAGCAGCGTAGACGCCGTACGGGGGAACACCATATATTTT
TRBJ1-1,.,TRBV28,.,CASSYSPTPEAFF,TGTGCCAGCAGCTACTCCCCAACTCCTGAAGCTTTCTTT
TRBJ1-2,.,TRBV7-8,TRBD1,CASSFPGQTTGYTF,TGTGCCAGCAGCTTCCCGGGACAGACGACCGGCTACACCTTC
TRBJ2-2,.,TRBV11-2,.,CASSFENTGELFF,TGTGCCAGCAGCTTTGAGAACACCGGGGAGCTGTTTTTT
TRBJ2-1,.,TRBV7-2,.,CASSFYGTAPNEQFF,TGTGCCAGCAGCTTCTATGGGACCGCCCCTAATGAGCAGTTCTTC
TRBJ2-7,.,TRBV28,.,CASSFRGREGNEQYF,TGTGCCAGCAGTTTCCGGGGGCGCGAAGGGAACGAGCAGTACTTC
TRBJ1-1,.,TRBV5-1,TRBD1,CASSRDRGMNTEAFF,TGCGCCAGCAGCCGGGACAGGGGAATGAACACTGAAGCTTTCTTT